This TCR beta chain was sequenced in a study of T cell responses to AZD1222 COVID-19 vaccine. General observations from the study: Reportedly, close to half of spike-specific TCRs are directed against unmutated variant regions.

Germline assignment: CDR1 SQVTM and CDR2 ANQGSEA. The CDR3 is 11 amino acids. V was trimmed by 6 bases and J by 7 bases, leaving 12 bases between them. Sequencing used immunoSEQ multiplex PCR; TCRdb keeps in-frame clones, though not all of them. The sample contains 70,000 or so clones, over 75% of which appear only once. On this clone itself: Antigen unknown.

The chain links TRBV29-1 to TRBJ1-1; D ambiguous. The sample here was peripheral blood, taken on day 0 of AZD1222 vaccination. This clonotype was obtained from an adult in good health. The DNA of the CDR3 is TGCAGCGTGGGGATCGCAGGTGAAGCTTTCTTT. Protein product: CSVGIAGEAFF.